The 30 T cell receptor beta chains reported below all come from one sample, sequenced in a study of beta chain features in type 1 diabetes. Sequencing targeted expressed TCRB transcripts, as all isolated RNA had been reverse transcribed. This table comes from immunoSEQ multiplex PCR, and its TCRdb copy is limited to in-frame clones, with some not included. The sample carries about 350,000 clones, roughly a fifth recorded once. The sequenced sample was naive CD4+ T cells from blood. These receptors were collected from a woman under 30 in good health.

The chain uses TRBV30 and TRBJ2-7; D possibly corresponds to TRBD1 (6 bases). V lost 0 bases and J 7 bases, leaving 22 bases between the germline ends. The CDR3 consists of 16 residues. From germline, CDR1 is GTSNPN and CDR2 SVGIG (reference sequence). The CDR3 here is CAWSVQGISSLVEQYF. In DNA form, the CDR3 reads TGTGCCTGGAGTGTACAGGGTATCTCCTCCTTGGTTGAGCAGTACTTC.

This clone was detected a few times. The gene calls are TRBV29-1 and TRBJ1-2, with TRBD1 identical over 7 bases. Germline V CDR1 and CDR2: SQVTM, ANQGSEA. The CDR3 is made up of 14 amino acids. V gave up 4 bases and J gave up 5 bases; unmatched junction bases: 10. This CDR3 is CSVGSPQQGYGYTF. DNA for the CDR3: TGCAGCGTTGGGTCCCCTCAACAGGGGTATGGCTACACCTTC.

This clone was detected a few times. This chain links TRBV6-1 with TRBJ1-2; a weak D match, TRBD1 (6 bases). Germline CDR1 reads MNHNS; CDR2 reads SASEGT. Trimming took off 1 base at V and 4 bases at J, with 13 bases between the two ends. CDR3 length: 15 amino acids. DNA of the CDR3: TGTGCCAGCAGTGAAGTGCCCGGACAGAGCTATGGCTACACCTTC. Its translation is CASSEVPGQSYGYTF.

The chain uses TRBV10-3 and TRBJ1-5; 8 positions match TRBD1. Germline CDR1 reads ENHRY; CDR2 reads SYGVKD. V trimming: 4 bases; J trimming: 5 bases; junction bases outside the gene matches: 7. The length of the CDR3 is 15 residues. This CDR3 reads CAISASQGADQPQHF. DNA of the CDR3: TGTGCCATCAGTGCCTCGCAGGGGGCGGATCAGCCCCAGCATTTT.

V gene TRBV30 combines with J gene TRBJ1-1; no clear D gene. Germline CDR1 reads GTSNPN; CDR2 reads SVGIG (reference sequence). Trimming pared 4 bases from V and 5 bases from J, leaving 11 bases between. CDR3 length: 12 residues. The CDR3 DNA reads TGTGCCTGGAACGGGGTTCGGACTGAAGCTTTCTTT. It codes for CAWNGVRTEAFF.

The chain couples TRBV9 to TRBJ2-7; 12 bases fit TRBD1. The CDR3 is made up of 16 amino acids. Germline V gene data show CDR1 as SGDLS and CDR2 as YYNGEE. The junction had 6 bases not matched to a gene; V was cut back by 1 base and J by 4 bases. CDR3 sequence (DNA): TGTGCCAGCAGCGTACGAGGGACAGGGGGCTTATACGAGCAGTACTTC. It codes for CASSVRGTGGLYEQYF.

This clone was found a few times. The chain joins TRBV5-6 to TRBJ2-5; perhaps TRBD1 as D (5 bases). With 0 bases removed from V and 3 bases from J, the gap between germline ends came to 9 bases. The CDR3 covers 14 residues. The germline gives CDR1 SGHDT, CDR2 YYEEEE. The CDR3 bases are TGTGCCAGCAGCTTGGCCGTCAGGGAAGAGACCCAGTACTTC. This encodes CASSLAVREETQYF.

The table lists this clone with a few counts. This chain joins TRBV15 and TRBJ2-7; D gene uncertain. The V end was cut by 0 bases, the J end by 6 bases, with 18 bases between. The CDR3 is 16 amino acids. Germline V gene data show CDR1 as LNHNV and CDR2 as YYDKDF (reference sequence). This CDR3 reads CATSRDLPAQVREQYF. The DNA for the CDR3 is TGTGCCACCAGCAGAGATTTGCCAGCTCAGGTTCGCGAGCAGTACTTC.

This clone was observed a few times. The chain is built from TRBV15 and TRBJ1-2; D may be TRBD1 (5 bases). The CDR3 sequence is 16 residues long. CDR1 and CDR2 from the germline V gene are LNHNV and YYDKDF (reference sequence). Trimming stripped 0 bases from V and 0 bases from J, with 11 bases between. The CDR3 coding sequence is TGTGCCACCAGCAGAGATCTAGGGGAAACTAACTATGGCTACACCTTC. Translating it yields CATSRDLGETNYGYTF.

This clone has only a few counts. J is TRBJ2-7 and V is TRBV7-2; 7 nucleotides agree with TRBD1. CDR1 and CDR2 (germline): SGHTA, FQGNSA. V was clipped by 4 bases and J by 3 bases; unmatched bases: 3. CDR3 size: 13 residues. The CDR3 loop is CASSSTGIYEQYF. CDR3 nucleotide sequence: TGTGCCAGCAGCTCGACAGGGATCTACGAGCAGTACTTC.

This clone turned up a few times. The chain carries TRBV6-4 and TRBJ2-1, with 7 bases lining up with TRBD1. Trimming removed 5 bases from V and 6 bases from J; junction bases left unmatched: 7. The CDR3 length is 14 residues. Per germline, CDR1 MRHNA and CDR2 SNTAGT. CDR3 in amino acids: CASSLRQGGNEQFF. CDR3 coding DNA: TGTGCCAGCAGTCTCCGACAGGGTGGCAATGAGCAGTTCTTC.

This clone was seen a handful of times. J is TRBJ1-5 and V is TRBV15; D unclear. CDR1 and CDR2 (germline): LNHNV, YYDKDF (reference sequence). Trimming pared 1 base from V and 5 bases from J, leaving 12 bases between. CDR3 length equals 15 residues. CDR3 sequence (DNA): TGTGCCACCAGCAGAGCGGCTCTGCGGGATCAGCCCCAGCATTTT. The encoded protein is CATSRAALRDQPQHF.

The chain links TRBV30 to TRBJ2-2; D is perhaps TRBD2 (5 bases). The CDR3 has 15 residues. Germline loops: CDR1 GTSNPN, CDR2 SVGIG (reference sequence). Between the trimmed V and J ends, which lost 4 bases and 4 bases, there was a span of 16 bases. This CDR3 reads CAWITVRGATGELFF. The CDR3 coding sequence is TGTGCCTGGATTACTGTTCGGGGAGCCACCGGGGAGCTGTTTTTT.

This chain joins TRBV20-1 and TRBJ2-7; possibly TRBD2 for D (5 bases). Trimming removed 6 bases at V and 7 bases at J, with 13 bases between. The CDR3 runs 11 residues. CDR1 and CDR2 from the germline V gene are DFQATT and SNEGSKA (reference sequence). Here the CDR3 DNA reads TGCAGTGCGAGCGGCGGGTGGGAGCAGTACTTC. Its translation is CSASGGWEQYF.

This clone was detected only a few times. The CDR3 coding sequence is TGTGCCAGCAGGAAAGGGGAGGGTTACGAGCAGTACTTC. This sequence encodes CASRKGEGYEQYF. The rearrangement joins TRBV6-6 to TRBJ2-7; 7 bases agree with TRBD2. This CDR3 comprises 13 residues. The germline gives CDR1 MNHNY, CDR2 SVGAGI (reference sequence). Germline trimming cut 6 bases from V and 4 bases from J; bases unmatched to any gene: 6.

The rearrangement uses TRBV7-9 and TRBJ2-3; 9 bases are a match to TRBD1. V lost 5 bases, J lost 6 bases, and 15 bases stayed unmatched. Germline V gives CDR1 SEHNR, CDR2 FQNEAQ (reference sequence). The CDR3 runs 17 residues. The CDR3 reads CASSPKLGTGISDTQYF. The CDR3 DNA follows: TGTGCCAGCAGCCCTAAGCTCGGGACAGGGATTTCGGATACGCAGTATTTT. The variable domain in full, completed from reference TRBV7-9 and TRBJ2-3, reads DTGVSQNPRHKITKRGQNVTFRCDPISEHNRLYWYRQTLGQGPEFLTYFQNEAQLEKSRLLSDRFSAERPKGSFSTLEIQRTEQGDSAMYLCASSPKLGTGISDTQYFGPGTRLTVL.

The CDR3 coding sequence is TGTGCCAGCAGCACCCGACAGGGTAGCAATCAGCCCCAGCATTTT. Amino acids: CASSTRQGSNQPQHF. The gene calls are TRBV7-2 and TRBJ1-5; 7 nucleotides match TRBD1. V lost 5 bases and J lost 0; bases outside the gene matches: 4. Germline V CDR1 and CDR2: SGHTA, FQGNSA. The CDR3 is 15 amino acids.

The chain employs TRBV30 and TRBJ1-5; 8 bases align to TRBD1. The CDR3 has 19 amino acids. V dropped 0 bases and J dropped 0; count of bases not matched to a gene: 13. The V gene's germline CDR1 is GTSNPN and CDR2 SVGIG (reference sequence). CDR3 nucleotides: TGTGCCTGGAGTGTACAGACAGGGGAAGGGCCGGCTAGCAATCAGCCCCAGCATTTT. It is translated as CAWSVQTGEGPASNQPQHF.

This chain uses TRBV19 with TRBJ1-5, with TRBD1 matching 11 bases. In germline, CDR1 is LNHDA, CDR2 SQIVND (reference sequence). The CDR3 is 16 amino acids. V trimming: 1 base; J trimming: 2 bases; junction bases outside the gene matches: 1. The DNA of the CDR3 is TGTGCCAGTAGTATAGGGACAGGGGGCGGCAATCAGCCCCAGCATTTT. Its protein is CASSIGTGGGNQPQHF.

The sample holds one count of this clone. V gene TRBV18 combines with J gene TRBJ1-5; the D gene is possibly TRBD1 (5 bases). V lost 5 bases and J lost 7, with 12 bases in between. The CDR3 covers 13 residues. Germline assignment: CDR1 KGHSH and CDR2 LQKENI. CDR3 residues: CASSDGAGQPQHF. CDR3 bases: TGTGCCAGCTCAGATGGGGCTGGGCAGCCCCAGCATTTT.

This chain links TRBV5-1 with TRBJ2-3; unclear D gene. The ends were cut back, 4 bases at V and 2 bases at J, with 5 bases in the middle. CDR1 is SGHRS and CDR2 is YFSETQ in the germline V gene. This CDR3 comprises 12 residues. CDR3 in DNA: TGCGCCAGCAGCACAAACACAGATACGCAGTATTTT. Protein sequence: CASSTNTDTQYF.

This clone was counted between two and nine times. The gene calls are TRBV2 and TRBJ1-5; 7 nucleotides line up with TRBD1. This CDR3 comprises 14 residues. Trimming at V came to 5 bases and at J to 4 bases, leaving 5 bases not matched to a gene. Per the germline V gene, CDR1 is SNHLY and CDR2 is FYNNEI. CDR3 loop: CASSQGDGNQPQHF. The CDR3 DNA reads TGTGCCAGCAGTCAGGGGGACGGAAATCAGCCCCAGCATTTT.

In this sample, this clone turned up a few times. Here the CDR3 DNA reads TGTGCCAGCAGCGGGACAGGCCTAAGGGTCCTGACTTTC. It is translated as CASSGTGLRVLTF. The V and J genes are TRBV11-2 and TRBJ2-6, with 8 positions matching TRBD1. The CDR3 has 13 amino acids. Germline CDR1 reads SGHAT; CDR2 reads FQNNGV. V lost 5 bases, J lost 13 bases, and 7 bases stayed unmatched.

This clone was seen a few times. The chain's CDR3 is CASRHQDNYGYTF. CDR3 in DNA: TGTGCCAGCAGACACCAGGATAACTATGGCTACACCTTC. The chain recombines TRBV7-9 with TRBJ1-2; D is unclear. Germline V gives CDR1 SEHNR, CDR2 FQNEAQ (reference sequence). The V gene lost 6 bases and the J gene lost 1 base, with 9 bases spanning the gap. This CDR3 is 13 amino acids long.

In its sample, this clone was seen a few times. DNA of the CDR3: TGTGCCAGCAGCCGCCGGGATACGCAGTATTTT. It translates to CASSRRDTQYF. The chain carries TRBV14 and TRBJ2-3, with D unclear. With 4 bases removed from V and 6 bases from J, the gap between germline ends came to 5 bases. CDR1 and CDR2 from the germline V gene are SGHDN and FVKESK. The CDR3 consists of 11 residues.

Only a few counts were recorded for this clone. This chain links TRBV18 with TRBJ2-7, with a possible D match to TRBD1 (6 bases). Germline loops: CDR1 KGHSH, CDR2 LQKENI. There are 14 residues in the CDR3. Trimming cost V 6 bases and J 3 bases, with 15 bases left between them. CDR3 DNA sequence: TGTGCCAGCTCTTCGGACAGAGCAAACTACGAGCAGTACTTC. It yields the protein CASSSDRANYEQYF. The variable domain in full, with the rest retrieved from reference TRBV18 and TRBJ2-7, is NAGVMQNPRHLVRRRGQEARLRCSPMKGHSHVYWYRQLPEEGLKFMVYLQKENIIDESGMPKERFSAEFPKEGPSILRIQQVVRGDSAAYFCASSSDRANYEQYFGPGTRLTVT.

The chain recombines TRBV9 with TRBJ2-1; 9 bases are a match to TRBD1. Germline assignment: CDR1 SGDLS and CDR2 YYNGEE. The CDR3 consists of 15 residues. The V segment lost 4 bases and the J segment 7 bases; nucleotides outside the gene matches: 9. The CDR3 region is CASSTGTGMRNEQFF. As DNA, the CDR3 is TGTGCCAGCAGCACAGGGACAGGGATGAGGAATGAGCAGTTCTTC.

The DNA for the CDR3 is TGTGCCAGCAGTCCGACAGGGATGGGAACTAACTATGGCTACACCTTC. Protein product: CASSPTGMGTNYGYTF. The chain links TRBV2 to TRBJ1-2; the match to TRBD1 covers 7 bases. Germline CDR1 SNHLY, CDR2 FYNNEI. Unmatched junction bases numbered 9, after V lost 5 bases and J lost 0 bases. The CDR3 length is 16 residues. Looking up the rest from reference TRBV2 and TRBJ1-2 gives the full variable domain: EPEVTQTPSHQVTQMGQEVILRCVPISNHLYFYWYRQILGQKVEFLVSFYNNEISEKSEIFDDQFSVERPDGSNFTLKIRSTKLEDSAMYFCASSPTGMGTNYGYTFGSGTRLTVV.

The chain is built from TRBV2 and TRBJ2-5, with D maybe TRBD2 (6 bases). The CDR3 length is 14 residues. Trimming pared 1 base from V and 7 bases from J, leaving 13 bases between. Per the germline V gene, CDR1 is SNHLY and CDR2 is FYNNEI. The CDR3 DNA follows: TGTGCCAGCAGTGAAGTGCGGGACCCCGGGACCCAGTACTTC. The encoded protein is CASSEVRDPGTQYF.

The J gene is TRBJ2-1, the V gene TRBV9, with D possibly being TRBD2 (6 bases). This CDR3 contains 14 residues. Trimming stripped 1 base from V and 9 bases from J, with 14 bases between. Germline loops: CDR1 SGDLS, CDR2 YYNGEE. CDR3 sequence: CASSVTGVTSEQFF. CDR3 nucleotides: TGTGCCAGCAGCGTAACGGGAGTAACGAGTGAGCAGTTCTTC. Drawing the rest from reference TRBV9 and TRBJ2-1, the complete variable domain is DSGVTQTPKHLITATGQRVTLRCSPRSGDLSVYWYQQSLDQGLQFLIQYYNGEERAKGNILERFSAQQFPDLHSELNLSSLELGDSALYFCASSVTGVTSEQFFGPGTRLTVL.